This is a list of T cell receptor beta chains from one sample in a study of cytomegalovirus exposure and HLA in healthy donors. Sequencing was performed with immunoSEQ multiplex PCR; in TCRdb, only in-frame clones are kept and a portion is missing. The table has tens of thousands of clones, around nine tenths seen once. The sequenced sample consisted of PBMCs. The source is a young man in good health and CMV-seronegative. Each CDR3 is given with its conserved first and last residue. D genes are given only for firm matches. The size of a clone is reported for some rows only, either as once, few or many, or as a class for expanded clones.

CDR3nt	CDR3aa	len	v_gene	j_gene	d_gene	abundance
TGTGCCAGCAGCCCCCATTGGACAGGGAACATTCAGTACTTC	CASSPHWTGNIQYF	14	TRBV9	TRBJ2-4	TRBD1	-
TGTGCCAGTAGTCCCCCCCTTGCCCGGGGAGATACGCAGTATTTT	CASSPPLARGDTQYF	15	TRBV19	TRBJ2-3	-	once
TGTGCCAGCAGCCCCCAGGGGGAGAGCTATGGCTACACCTTC	CASSPQGESYGYTF	14	TRBV9	TRBJ1-2	TRBD1	-
TGCGCCAGCAGCTTTAGCCCGGCGTACAATGAGCAGTTCTTC	CASSFSPAYNEQFF	14	TRBV5-1	TRBJ2-1	-	-
TGCGCCAGCAGCTGGAGGGCCGACGAAGCTTTCTTT	CASSWRADEAFF	12	TRBV5-1	TRBJ1-1	-	-
TGTGCCAGCAGTCAAGTGACCGGGGGAGACGCTTTCTTT	CASSQVTGGDAFF	13	TRBV6-5	TRBJ1-1	-	-
TGTGCCAGTAGTATAAGGACACGGAACACCGGGGAGCTGTTTTTT	CASSIRTRNTGELFF	15	TRBV19	TRBJ2-2	-	-
TGTGCCAGCAGCCCCGACAGAGGAGCCAAAAACATTCAGTACTTC	CASSPDRGAKNIQYF	15	TRBV5-6	TRBJ2-4	-	-
TGTGCCAGCAGTCTCGAAGACAGGAACTATGGCTACACCTTC	CASSLEDRNYGYTF	14	TRBV28	TRBJ1-2	-	-
TGTGCCAGCAGTTTAGGCCACCCCCACTACGAGCAGTACTTC	CASSLGHPHYEQYF	14	TRBV28	TRBJ2-7	-	-
TGTGCCAGCAGCGTAGCAGGTGTTGGTACGAGCTCCTACAATGAGCAGTTCTTC	CASSVAGVGTSSYNEQFF	18	TRBV9	TRBJ2-1	-	-
TGTGCCAGCAGTTACGAAGCGGGAGGCTACGAGCAGTACTTC	CASSYEAGGYEQYF	14	TRBV6-5	TRBJ2-7	TRBD2	-
TGTGCCAGCAGCTTATTGGGACAGCTAAATCAGCCCCAGCATTTT	CASSLLGQLNQPQHF	15	TRBV7-2	TRBJ1-5	TRBD1	-
TGCGCCAGCAGCGGGGGGTCGGGTCCCAAAAACATTCAGTACTTC	CASSGGSGPKNIQYF	15	TRBV5-1	TRBJ2-4	-	-
TGCGCCAGCAGCTTCGGACAGGGGGGGGTGGATACGCAGTATTTT	CASSFGQGGVDTQYF	15	TRBV5-1	TRBJ2-3	TRBD1	once
TGCGCCAGCAGTGAGTCCGCCAGAAGCACAGATACGCAGTATTTT	CASSESARSTDTQYF	15	TRBV10-1	TRBJ2-3	-	-
TGTGCCAGCAGATCTAGCGGTGCGGGGAACAATGAGCAGTTCTTC	CASRSSGAGNNEQFF	15	TRBV28	TRBJ2-1	TRBD2	-
TGTGCCTGGATGGGGACAGGGCCCCGCTGGGGCTACACCTTC	CAWMGTGPRWGYTF	14	TRBV30	TRBJ1-2	TRBD1	-
TGTGCCAGCAGCTATAACAGGGGTCTTAGCTATGGCTACACCTTC	CASSYNRGLSYGYTF	15	TRBV7-9	TRBJ1-2	TRBD1	-
TGTGCCAGCAGGGCAACTAGCGGCTCCTACAATGAGCAGTTCTTC	CASRATSGSYNEQFF	15	TRBV2	TRBJ2-1	TRBD2	-
TGTGCCAGCAGCTCCACTACAGGGGCTAGGTACGAGCAGTACTTC	CASSSTTGARYEQYF	15	TRBV7-9	TRBJ2-7	TRBD1	-
TGTGCCAGCAGTGAAGCGATGGGAGGGCGGGCGCAAGAGACCCAGTACTTC	CASSEAMGGRAQETQYF	17	TRBV6-1	TRBJ2-5	TRBD2	-
TGTGCCAGCAGCGGGACAGGGGTTGGAGAGCAGTACTTC	CASSGTGVGEQYF	13	TRBV9	TRBJ2-7	TRBD1	once
TGTGCCAGTAGTCTCCCCCGCGGGCCCCAGCATTTT	CASSLPRGPQHF	12	TRBV19	TRBJ1-5	-	few
TGTGCCAGCACCTCGGCTAGCGGGAGGGCCGGGGAGACCCAGTACTTC	CASTSASGRAGETQYF	16	TRBV7-2	TRBJ2-5	TRBD2	-
TGTGCCAGCAGTCCAACGGACAGGGGTGACGAGCAGTACTTC	CASSPTDRGDEQYF	14	TRBV27	TRBJ2-7	TRBD1	-
TGTGCCAGTAGTATATCCCGGGGGGCTTACTACAATGAGCAGTTCTTC	CASSISRGAYYNEQFF	16	TRBV19	TRBJ2-1	-	-
TGTGCCAGTAGTCCGGGACTAGCGGGCACCGGGGAGCTGTTTTTT	CASSPGLAGTGELFF	15	TRBV19	TRBJ2-2	TRBD2	few
TGTGCCAGCAGTGAAGTGTCGGGAGGGCAAGAGACCCAGTACTTC	CASSEVSGGQETQYF	15	TRBV2	TRBJ2-5	TRBD2	-
TGTGCCAGCAGTTTACCGGGACAGGGGGCCAACACCGGGGAGCTGTTTTTT	CASSLPGQGANTGELFF	17	TRBV28	TRBJ2-2	TRBD1	once
TGTGCCAGCAGCTTCAGGGGGCGAAACTATGGCTACACCTTC	CASSFRGRNYGYTF	14	TRBV5-6	TRBJ1-2	TRBD1	-